The T cell receptor beta chain described here comes from a study of blood T cell repertoires in COVID-19. Only in-frame clones appear in the TCRdb table, and some are missing; sequencing was by immunoSEQ multiplex PCR. Of a few hundred thousand clones listed, 75% to 90% are singletons. Sequenced: peripheral blood. This TCR was recovered from a woman in her 70s with COVID-19, enrolled during active disease.

CDR3 loop: CASRRPGGEETDTQYF. The CDR3 DNA reads as TGTGCCAGCAGAAGACCCGGGGGAGAGGAAACAGATACGCAGTATTTT. J is TRBJ2-3 and V is TRBV28; TRBD2 might be the D (6 bases). The CDR3 totals 16 residues. Trimming removed 6 bases from V and 3 bases from J, with 19 bases in between. Germline assignment: CDR1 MDHEN and CDR2 SYDVKM. The whole variable domain, remainder taken from reference TRBV28 and TRBJ2-3, is DVKVTQSSRYLVKRTGEKVFLECVQDMDHENMFWYRQDPGLGLRLIYFSYDVKMKEKGDIPEGYSVSREKKERFSLILESASTNQTSMYLCASRRPGGEETDTQYFGPGTRLTVL.